One sample yielded the 27 T cell receptor beta chains listed below, sequenced in a study of blood T cell repertoires in COVID-19 (dated by TCRdb to the early 2020s). To prepare the library, the immunoSEQ multiplex PCR assay was applied. TCRdb re-hosts the immuneACCESS table, in-frame sequences only. Its copies lack some clones; in the studies checked, an unresolved V gene accounts for under half of them, and the cause for the rest is not known. The sample table contains 300,000 to 500,000 clones; only one count was recorded for approximately 87% of them. Over 0.9% of the sample lies in the top ten. Sequences were obtained from PBMCs or T cells enriched from blood (not recorded which). These receptors were obtained from a woman aged 30 to 39 with acute COVID-19.

The V and J genes are TRBV4-1 and TRBJ2-2, with 11 bases fitting TRBD2. There are 18 residues in the CDR3. Looked up from germline, CDR1 is MGHRA and CDR2 is YSYEKL. V gave up 4 bases and J gave up 6 bases; unmatched junction bases: 13. The CDR3 spells CASSPLLAGGAFAGELFF. The CDR3 nucleotides read TGCGCCAGCAGCCCCCTCCTAGCGGGGGGCGCCTTCGCCGGGGAGCTGTTTTTT.

The chain combines TRBV10-1 with TRBJ1-5; possibly TRBD1 for D (6 bases). Trimming cost V 3 bases and J 6 bases, with 9 bases left between them. The germline V gene has CDR1 WNHNN and CDR2 SYGVQD (reference sequence). CDR3 length: 13 amino acids. In nucleotides, the CDR3 is TGCGCCAGCAGTGAAACAGGGACTCAGCCCCAGCATTTT. As protein: CASSETGTQPQHF.

The chain joins TRBV12-5 to TRBJ1-5, with D tentatively TRBD1 (5 bases). The V gene lost 1 base and the J gene lost 5 bases, with 12 bases spanning the gap. Germline V CDR1 and CDR2: LGHNT, FRNRAP. The CDR3 has 15 residues. The CDR3 reads CASGLAPSRDQPQHF. CDR3 DNA: TGTGCTAGTGGTTTGGCCCCCTCCAGGGATCAGCCCCAGCATTTT.

This sequence joins TRBV11-2 and TRBJ1-3; no clear D gene. Germline V gene data show CDR1 as SGHAT and CDR2 as FQNNGV. Trimming stripped 0 bases from V and 8 bases from J, with 20 bases between. CDR3 length equals 17 residues. CDR3 residues: CASSLDLELGPIHTIYF. CDR3 DNA: TGTGCCAGCAGCTTAGATCTGGAACTAGGGCCAATACACACCATATATTTT. The full variable domain, completed using reference TRBV11-2 and TRBJ1-3, is EAGVAQSPRYKIIEKRQSVAFWCNPISGHATLYWYQQILGQGPKLLIQFQNNGVVDDSQLPKDRFSAERLKGVDSTLKIQPAKLEDSAVYLCASSLDLELGPIHTIYFGEGSWLTVV.

The count of this clone is one. The same CDR3 can be traced to other DNA sequences in this sample. The CDR3 DNA sequence: TGTGCCAGCAGTGAAGAGGGGGGGGGCAATCAGCCCCAGCATTTT. Amino acid sequence: CASSEEGGGNQPQHF. The chain is built from TRBV6-1 and TRBJ1-5; the D gene is possibly TRBD1 (6 bases). V lost 1 base to trimming and J lost 2 bases, with 9 bases between them. From germline, CDR1 is MNHNS and CDR2 SASEGT. The CDR3 length is 15 residues.

J is TRBJ1-1 and V is TRBV10-3, with 9 bases lining up with TRBD1. The CDR3 loop spans 14 amino acids. Germline CDR1 is ENHRY and CDR2 is SYGVKD. V dropped 8 bases and J dropped 1; count of bases not matched to a gene: 5. CDR3 protein: CAIRPGQGNTEAFF. Here the CDR3 DNA reads TGTGCCATCCGCCCGGGACAGGGGAACACTGAAGCTTTCTTT.

The chain has TRBV4-1 and TRBJ2-7, with 8 bases that match TRBD1. From germline, CDR1 is MGHRA and CDR2 YSYEKL. J gave up 2 bases and V 0 bases, and 12 bases lay outside the gene matches. The CDR3 covers 18 residues. The CDR3 nucleotides read TGCGCCAGCAGCCAAGATACCGTTCAGGGGGCCTTTCCCTACGAGCAGTACTTC. Protein: CASSQDTVQGAFPYEQYF.

This rearrangement joins TRBV7-6 to TRBJ1-6, with D hard to call. This CDR3 contains 14 residues. Between the trimmed V and J ends, which lost 5 bases and 10 bases, there was a span of 15 bases. CDR1 and CDR2 (germline): SGHVS, FNYEAQ. CDR3 nucleotide sequence: TGTGCCAGCAGCCCTGGAGGTAGTAGATCACCCCTCCACTTT. Translation: CASSPGGSRSPLHF.

V is TRBV6-5 and J is TRBJ1-6; 8 bases are a match to TRBD1. Looked up from germline, CDR1 is MNHEY and CDR2 is SVGAGI. After removal of 11 bases from V and 4 bases from J, the junction contained 4 bases not matched to a gene. The CDR3 loop spans 13 amino acids. The CDR3 coding sequence is TGTGCCGCAAGGACAGGGTATAATTCACCCCTCCACTTT. Translated, it gives CAARTGYNSPLHF.

For this clone: This sample also contains other DNA sequences that code for the same CDR3. The chain joins TRBV9 to TRBJ2-7; 8 positions match TRBD1. The CDR3 sequence is 12 residues long. Germline V gene data show CDR1 as SGDLS and CDR2 as YYNGEE. Trimming took 3 bases from V and 4 from J; bases not matched to a gene: 0. The CDR3 is CASSGQGYEQYF. For the CDR3, the DNA is TGTGCCAGCAGCGGACAGGGGTACGAGCAGTACTTC.

The chain recombines TRBV2 with TRBJ1-2; 9 bases line up with TRBD1. Germline CDR1 SNHLY, CDR2 FYNNEI. CDR3 size: 13 residues. V lost 5 bases, J lost 3 bases, and 1 base stayed unmatched. The CDR3 sequence is CASSRTGDYGYTF. DNA of the CDR3: TGTGCCAGCAGTCGGACAGGGGACTATGGCTACACCTTC. The variable domain in full, with the rest retrieved from reference TRBV2 and TRBJ1-2, is EPEVTQTPSHQVTQMGQEVILRCVPISNHLYFYWYRQILGQKVEFLVSFYNNEISEKSEIFDDQFSVERPDGSNFTLKIRSTKLEDSAMYFCASSRTGDYGYTFGSGTRLTVV.

In nucleotides, the CDR3 is TGTGCCAGCAGCCAAGTACGAGAAAGTAACAATGAGCAGTTCTTC. Protein sequence: CASSQVRESNNEQFF. V gene TRBV14 combines with J gene TRBJ2-1; D is unresolved. The CDR3 consists of 15 residues. CDR1 SGHDN and CDR2 FVKESK come from the germline V gene. Trimming cost V 1 base and J 5 bases, with 12 bases left between them.

The rearrangement joins TRBV19 to TRBJ2-7; TRBD2 is a possible D gene (6 bases). The V and J ends lost 7 bases and 6 bases respectively, with 22 bases between them. Germline CDR1 reads LNHDA; CDR2 reads SQIVND (reference sequence). CDR3 size: 15 residues. CDR3 sequence (DNA): TGTGCCAGTACCCCCGATCGGGGGAGAGCAGGCGAGCAGTACTTC. Its translation is CASTPDRGRAGEQYF.

The CDR3 sequence: CASSQDRGRTGELFF. CDR3 DNA sequence: TGCGCCAGCAGCCAAGATAGGGGCCGGACCGGGGAGCTGTTTTTT. The chain carries TRBV4-1 and TRBJ2-2; D possibly corresponds to TRBD1 (5 bases). Germline V gene lookup returns CDR1 MGHRA and CDR2 YSYEKL. The CDR3 totals 15 residues. Trimming cost V 0 bases and J 5 bases, with 10 bases left between them.

This clone occurred once. The chain employs TRBV7-2 and TRBJ1-1; tentatively, D is TRBD1 (5 bases). The germline V gene has CDR1 SGHTA and CDR2 FQGNSA. There are 13 residues in the CDR3. Trimming removed 5 bases from V and 6 bases from J, with 13 bases in between. CDR3 DNA: TGTGCCAGCAGCGTTACCAGGGATTCTGAAGCTTTCTTT. Its translation: CASSVTRDSEAFF.

The rearrangement uses TRBV24-1 and TRBJ1-1; 8 bases fit TRBD1. Germline loops: CDR1 KGHDR, CDR2 SFDVKD. The CDR3 has 13 amino acids. The trim removed 5 bases at V and 4 bases at J, leaving 2 bases unmatched. In nucleotides, the CDR3 is TGTGCCACCAGTGCAGACAGGGGCACTGAAGCTTTCTTT. Encoded protein: CATSADRGTEAFF.

The count of this clone is one. CDR3 in amino acids: CATSATGGTQYF. The CDR3 DNA reads as TGTGCCACCAGTGCCACAGGGGGCACGCAGTATTTT. This chain uses TRBV24-1 with TRBJ2-3, with 9 bases that match TRBD1. This CDR3 is built from 12 residues. CDR1 and CDR2 from the germline V gene are KGHDR and SFDVKD. Trimming removed 5 bases from V and 9 bases from J; junction bases left unmatched: 2.

The J gene is TRBJ1-1, the V gene TRBV18, with D perhaps TRBD1 (6 bases). The germline V and J ends were trimmed by 4 bases and 0 bases, with 12 bases remaining between them. The length of the CDR3 is 15 residues. Germline V gives CDR1 KGHSH, CDR2 LQKENI. This CDR3 is CASSLGQTVNTEAFF. The CDR3 region has the DNA TGTGCCAGCTCACTAGGACAGACGGTGAACACTGAAGCTTTCTTT. Full variable domain (rest looked up from reference TRBV18 and TRBJ1-1): NAGVMQNPRHLVRRRGQEARLRCSPMKGHSHVYWYRQLPEEGLKFMVYLQKENIIDESGMPKERFSAEFPKEGPSILRIQQVVRGDSAAYFCASSLGQTVNTEAFFGQGTRLTVV.

The J gene is TRBJ1-5, the V gene TRBV9; D ambiguous. Germline V CDR1 and CDR2: SGDLS, YYNGEE. V dropped 4 bases and J dropped 2 bases, with 10 bases sitting between them. This CDR3 spans 14 amino acids. Written as DNA, the CDR3 is TGTGCCAGCAGCTCCGGAGGCGGCAATCAGCCCCAGCATTTT. Protein product: CASSSGGGNQPQHF.

This clone was detected only once. The chain has TRBV6-5 and TRBJ1-1; tentatively, D is TRBD1 (6 bases). This CDR3 contains 14 residues. CDR1 and CDR2 (germline): MNHEY, SVGAGI. Deletions cut 6 bases from V and 5 bases from J, with 16 bases between. The CDR3: CASSPQGGGTEAFF. CDR3 coding DNA: TGTGCCAGCAGCCCACAGGGTGGAGGAACTGAAGCTTTCTTT.

The chain uses TRBV10-3 and TRBJ1-1; D possibly corresponds to TRBD1 (5 bases). The V gene lost 4 bases and the J gene lost 5 bases, with 14 bases spanning the gap. CDR3 length equals 14 residues. Germline loops: CDR1 ENHRY, CDR2 SYGVKD. In DNA form, the CDR3 reads TGTGCCATCAGTGTAACGGAGGGGTCTACTGAAGCTTTCTTT. As protein: CAISVTEGSTEAFF.

The chain joins TRBV19 to TRBJ1-2, with a tentative D call TRBD1 (6 bases). Trimming left V 8 bases short and J 4 bases short, with 11 bases between. The CDR3 totals 12 residues. The germline V gene has CDR1 LNHDA and CDR2 SQIVND (reference sequence). The CDR3 sequence is CASGGLSYGYTF. CDR3 DNA: TGTGCCAGTGGGGGCCTATCCTATGGCTACACCTTC.

The chain is built from TRBV6-2 or TRBV6-3 and TRBJ2-2; D call uncertain. This CDR3 is built from 13 residues. V was clipped by 2 bases and J by 7 bases, with 8 bases between them. From germline, CDR1 is MNHEY and CDR2 SVGEGT. The CDR3 region is CASSYESGGELFF. CDR3 coding DNA: TGTGCCAGCAGTTACGAGTCGGGCGGGGAGCTGTTTTTT.

The chain employs TRBV12-3 or TRBV12-4 and TRBJ1-1; the D is unclear. This CDR3 comprises 13 residues. Trimming removed 7 bases at V and 4 bases at J, with 13 bases between. CDR3 sequence (DNA): TGTGCCAGCACAATCCGGGAGGGCACTGAAGCTTTCTTT. It yields the protein CASTIREGTEAFF.

This rearrangement joins TRBV6-5 to TRBJ1-5; D unclear. The germline V gene has CDR1 MNHEY and CDR2 SVGAGI. The CDR3 spans 13 residues. CDR3 nucleotides: TGTGCTTGCGGGGATCGAACAAATCAGCCCCAGCATTTT. Translated: CACGDRTNQPQHF.

The chain combines TRBV6-5 with TRBJ1-3; D is possibly TRBD1 (5 bases). CDR3 length equals 14 residues. V lost 8 bases, J lost 0 bases, and 11 bases lay in between. Germline-derived CDR1 and CDR2 are MNHEY and SVGAGI. In DNA form, the CDR3 reads TGTGCCAGCGGCAGGGTGAACTCTGGAAACACCATATATTTT. Its protein product is CASGRVNSGNTIYF.

This rearrangement joins TRBV11-2 to TRBJ1-3; 9 nucleotides agree with TRBD1. V was pared by 4 bases and J by 4 bases, with 5 bases of the junction left unmatched. Germline V gene data show CDR1 as SGHAT and CDR2 as FQNNGV. The CDR3 covers 15 residues. The CDR3 is CASSWGTGLGNTIYF. CDR3 nucleotide sequence: TGTGCCAGCAGCTGGGGGACAGGGTTAGGAAACACCATATATTTT.